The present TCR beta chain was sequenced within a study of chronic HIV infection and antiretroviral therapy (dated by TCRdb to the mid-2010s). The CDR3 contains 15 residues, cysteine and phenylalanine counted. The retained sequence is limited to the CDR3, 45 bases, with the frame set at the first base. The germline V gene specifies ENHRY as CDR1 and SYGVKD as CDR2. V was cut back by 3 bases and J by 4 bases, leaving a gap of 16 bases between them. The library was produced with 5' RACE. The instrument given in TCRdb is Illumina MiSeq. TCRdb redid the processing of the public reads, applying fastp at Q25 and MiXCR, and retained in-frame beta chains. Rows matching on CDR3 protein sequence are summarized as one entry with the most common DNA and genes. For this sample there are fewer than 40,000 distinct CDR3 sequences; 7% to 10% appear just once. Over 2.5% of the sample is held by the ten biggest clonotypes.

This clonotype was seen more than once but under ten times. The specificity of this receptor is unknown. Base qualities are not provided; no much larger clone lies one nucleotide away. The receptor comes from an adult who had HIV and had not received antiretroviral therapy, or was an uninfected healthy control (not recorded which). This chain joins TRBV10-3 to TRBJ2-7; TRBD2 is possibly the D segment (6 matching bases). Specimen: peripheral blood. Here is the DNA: TGTGCCATCAGTGACGGAACCGAGACTAGTTACGAGCAGTACTTC. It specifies CAISDGTETSYEQYF.